These T cell receptor beta chains were read from a single sample in a study of siplizumab effects on memory and regulatory T cells. TCRdb keeps only in-frame clones here, not all; method: immunoSEQ multiplex PCR. The sample lists 100,000 or so clones; roughly nine tenths were seen once. The sample taken for sequencing was Tregs sorted from blood. The receptors stem from a human donor in good health. Both conserved end residues are part of each CDR3. The D gene is left open where the match is weak. Not all rows give a size; the values are once, few, many and, for expanded clones, a class.

v_call	j_call	clone_size	d_call	cdr3_aa	cdr3_nt
TRBV10-3	TRBJ2-7	-	-	CAIRGTGVGEQYF	TGTGCCATCAGGGGGACTGGCGTCGGGGAGCAGTACTTC
TRBV6-4	TRBJ1-2	-	-	CASSPYSTTNYGYTF	TGTGCCAGCAGTCCTTACAGCACTACTAACTATGGCTACACCTTC
TRBV6-5	TRBJ2-3	-	-	CASSVTPAGTDTQYF	TGTGCCAGCAGTGTTACCCCGGCGGGCACAGATACGCAGTATTTT
TRBV28	TRBJ2-7	-	TRBD2	CASSRTSGGPGQYF	TGTGCCAGCAGCCGGACTAGCGGGGGCCCAGGGCAGTACTTC
TRBV18	TRBJ1-3	-	TRBD1	CASSPGQGQLYTIYF	TGTGCCAGCTCACCTGGACAGGGGCAGCTATACACCATATATTTT
TRBV14	TRBJ2-3	-	-	CASSLQLGATDTQYF	TGTGCCAGCAGCCTCCAACTCGGGGCAACAGATACGCAGTATTTT
TRBV2	TRBJ2-3	-	TRBD2	CASSIAGKGTQYF	TGTGCCAGCAGCATAGCGGGAAAGGGCACGCAGTATTTT
TRBV11-2	TRBJ2-1	-	-	CASSPRGVNNEQFF	TGTGCCAGCAGCCCCAGGGGTGTCAACAATGAGCAGTTCTTC
TRBV11-3	TRBJ2-2	-	-	CASSLRLGSGELFF	TGTGCCAGCAGCCTTAGACTAGGCTCCGGGGAGCTGTTTTTT
TRBV5-4	TRBJ2-1	-	TRBD2	CASSLAGALRVEQFF	TGTGCCAGCAGCCTAGCGGGAGCCCTACGGGTTGAGCAGTTCTTC
TRBV10-1	TRBJ1-1	-	TRBD1	CASSRQGQNTEAFF	TGCGCCAGCAGCCGACAGGGCCAGAACACTGAAGCTTTCTTT
TRBV19	TRBJ2-7	-	-	CASSQGLNRYEQYF	TGTGCCAGTAGTCAAGGACTCAATCGCTACGAGCAGTACTTC
TRBV5-4	TRBJ2-1	-	-	CASSFGGSLIREQFF	TGTGCCAGCAGCTTCGGCGGATCTCTCATCCGTGAGCAGTTCTTC
TRBV19	TRBJ1-5	-	TRBD1	CASSLAGGASGQPQHF	TGTGCCAGTAGTCTGGCAGGGGGCGCGTCGGGTCAGCCCCAGCATTTT
TRBV5-6	TRBJ2-5	few	-	CASSFQETQYF	TGTGCCAGCAGCTTTCAAGAGACCCAGTACTTC
TRBV7-9	TRBJ2-2	-	-	CASSLVVLFNTGELFF	TGTGCCAGCAGCTTAGTGGTTCTGTTTAACACCGGGGAGCTGTTTTTT
TRBV6-6	TRBJ1-1	-	TRBD1	CASSYDRETEAFF	TGTGCCAGCAGTTACGACAGGGAGACTGAAGCTTTCTTT
TRBV30	TRBJ1-2	-	-	CAWRAGGRGANYGYTF	TGTGCCTGGCGGGCCGGGGGGAGGGGCGCGAACTATGGCTACACCTTC
TRBV6-1	TRBJ2-4	-	-	CATFLTGAKNIQYF	TGTGCCACCTTCCTCACCGGGGCCAAAAACATTCAGTACTTC
TRBV6-1	TRBJ1-1	once	-	CASREVGTEAFF	TGTGCCAGCAGGGAGGTCGGCACTGAAGCTTTCTTT
TRBV5-1	TRBJ2-7	-	TRBD1	CASSFGDRDGEQYF	TGCGCCAGCAGCTTCGGGGACAGGGATGGCGAGCAGTACTTC
TRBV6-5	TRBJ2-5	-	TRBD2	CASSPGLAFETQYF	TGTGCCAGCAGCCCGGGACTAGCCTTTGAGACCCAGTACTTC
TRBV5-4	TRBJ2-3	-	TRBD1	CASSTTGGVLDTQYF	TGTGCCAGCAGCACGACAGGGGGCGTTTTGGATACGCAGTATTTT
TRBV4-2	TRBJ1-5	-	-	CASSQDGEGAYQPQHF	TGTGCCAGCAGCCAAGATGGCGAAGGGGCCTATCAGCCCCAGCATTTT
TRBV4-1	TRBJ2-6	-	-	CASSQDMRRTESGANVLTF	TGCGCCAGCAGCCAAGATATGAGACGGACGGAATCTGGGGCCAACGTCCTGACTTTC